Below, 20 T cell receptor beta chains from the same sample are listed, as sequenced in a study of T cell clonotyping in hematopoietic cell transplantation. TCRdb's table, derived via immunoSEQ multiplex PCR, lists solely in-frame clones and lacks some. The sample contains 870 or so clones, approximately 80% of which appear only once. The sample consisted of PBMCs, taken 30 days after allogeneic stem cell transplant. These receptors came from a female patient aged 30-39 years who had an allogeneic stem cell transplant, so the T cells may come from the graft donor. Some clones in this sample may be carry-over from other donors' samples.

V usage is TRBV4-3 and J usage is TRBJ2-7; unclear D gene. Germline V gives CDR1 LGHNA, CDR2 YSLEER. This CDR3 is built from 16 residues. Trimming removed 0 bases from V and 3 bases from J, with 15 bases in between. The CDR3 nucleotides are TGCGCCAGCAGCCAAGATGCATTCTCCGGCAGCTACGAGCAGTACTTC. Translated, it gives CASSQDAFSGSYEQYF.

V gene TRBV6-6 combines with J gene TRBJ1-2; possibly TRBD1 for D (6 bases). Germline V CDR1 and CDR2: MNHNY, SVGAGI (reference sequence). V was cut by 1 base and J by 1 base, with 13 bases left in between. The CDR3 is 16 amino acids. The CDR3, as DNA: TGTGCCAGCAGTTACTTCGGGAGGGGGTTTAACTATGGCTACACCTTC. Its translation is CASSYFGRGFNYGYTF.

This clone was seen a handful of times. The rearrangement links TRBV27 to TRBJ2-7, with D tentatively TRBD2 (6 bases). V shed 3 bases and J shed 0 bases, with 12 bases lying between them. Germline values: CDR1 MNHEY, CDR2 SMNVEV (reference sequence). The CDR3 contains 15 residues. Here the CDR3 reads CASSFGQGGSYEQYF. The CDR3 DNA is TGTGCCAGCAGTTTTGGGCAGGGAGGCTCCTACGAGCAGTACTTC.

CDR3 region: CASSPELSMEETQYF. In nucleotides, the CDR3 is TGTGCCAGCAGCCCCGAGTTGTCGATGGAAGAGACCCAGTACTTC. The chain links TRBV7-9 to TRBJ2-5; D ambiguous. Germline lookup yields CDR1 SEHNR and CDR2 FQNEAQ (reference sequence). The CDR3 loop spans 15 amino acids. V shed 5 bases and J shed 3 bases, with 16 bases lying between them.

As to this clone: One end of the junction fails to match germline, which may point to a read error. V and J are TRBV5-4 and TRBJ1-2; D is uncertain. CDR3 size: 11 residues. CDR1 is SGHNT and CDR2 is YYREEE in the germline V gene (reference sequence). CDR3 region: CASSLKWIIFF. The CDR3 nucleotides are TGTGCCAGCAGCTTGAAATGGATTATTTTCTTC. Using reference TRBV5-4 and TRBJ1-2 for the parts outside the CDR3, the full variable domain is ETGVTQSPTHLIKTRGQQVTLRCSSQSGHNTVSWYQQALGQGPQFIFQYYREEENGRGNFPPRFSGLQFPNYSSELNVNALELDDSALYLCASSLKWIIFFGSGTRLTVV.

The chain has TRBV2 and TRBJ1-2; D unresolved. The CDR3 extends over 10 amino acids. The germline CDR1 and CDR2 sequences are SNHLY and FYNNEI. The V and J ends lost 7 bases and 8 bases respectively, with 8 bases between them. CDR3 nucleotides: TGTGCCAGCAATGGGGTGGGCTACACCTTC. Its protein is CASNGVGYTF.

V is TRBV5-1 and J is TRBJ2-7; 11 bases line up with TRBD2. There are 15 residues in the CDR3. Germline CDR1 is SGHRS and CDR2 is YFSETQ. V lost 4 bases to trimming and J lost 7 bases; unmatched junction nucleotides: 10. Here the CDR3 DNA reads TGCGCCAGCAGCCTTGGGACTAGCGGCTCTTGGGAGCAGTACTTC. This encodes CASSLGTSGSWEQYF. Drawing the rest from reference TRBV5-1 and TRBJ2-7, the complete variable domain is KAGVTQTPRYLIKTRGQQVTLSCSPISGHRSVSWYQQTPGQGLQFLFEYFSETQRNKGNFPGRFSGRQFSNSRSEMNVSTLELGDSALYLCASSLGTSGSWEQYFGPGTRLTVT.

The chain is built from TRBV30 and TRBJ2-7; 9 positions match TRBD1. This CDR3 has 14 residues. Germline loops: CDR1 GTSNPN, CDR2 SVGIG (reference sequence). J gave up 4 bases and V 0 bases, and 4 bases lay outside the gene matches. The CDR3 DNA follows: TGTGCCTGGAGTGTCGGAGGACAGGGGTACGAGCAGTACTTC. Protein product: CAWSVGGQGYEQYF.

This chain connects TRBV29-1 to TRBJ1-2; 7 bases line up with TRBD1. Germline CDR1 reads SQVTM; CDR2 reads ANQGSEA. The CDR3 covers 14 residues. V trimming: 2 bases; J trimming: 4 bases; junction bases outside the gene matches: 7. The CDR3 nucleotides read TGCAGCGTTGAACGGAGGGACAGCCTCTATGGCTACACCTTC. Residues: CSVERRDSLYGYTF.

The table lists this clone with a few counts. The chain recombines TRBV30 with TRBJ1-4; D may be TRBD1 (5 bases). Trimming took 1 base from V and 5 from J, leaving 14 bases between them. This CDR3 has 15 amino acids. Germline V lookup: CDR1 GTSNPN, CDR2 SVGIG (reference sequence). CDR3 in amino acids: CAWSEGDLSNEKLFF. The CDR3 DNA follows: TGTGCCTGGAGTGAAGGGGATCTCTCCAATGAAAAACTGTTTTTT.

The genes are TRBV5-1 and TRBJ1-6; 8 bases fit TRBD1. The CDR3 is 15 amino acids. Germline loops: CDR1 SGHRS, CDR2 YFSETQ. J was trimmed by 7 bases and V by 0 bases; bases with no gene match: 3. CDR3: CASSLGTGYNSPLHF. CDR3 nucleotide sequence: TGCGCCAGCAGCTTGGGGACAGGGTACAATTCACCCCTCCACTTT.

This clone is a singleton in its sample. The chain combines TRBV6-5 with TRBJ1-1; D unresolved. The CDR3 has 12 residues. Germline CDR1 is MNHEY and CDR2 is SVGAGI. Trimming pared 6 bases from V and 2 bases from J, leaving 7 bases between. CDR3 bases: TGTGCCAGCAGCCCTACAAACACTGAAGCTTTCTTT. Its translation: CASSPTNTEAFF.

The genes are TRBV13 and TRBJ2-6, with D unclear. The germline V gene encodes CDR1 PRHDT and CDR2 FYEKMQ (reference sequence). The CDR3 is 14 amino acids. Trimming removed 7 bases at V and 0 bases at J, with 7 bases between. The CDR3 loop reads CASNLNSGANVLTF. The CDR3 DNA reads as TGTGCCAGCAACCTTAACTCTGGGGCCAACGTCCTGACTTTC.

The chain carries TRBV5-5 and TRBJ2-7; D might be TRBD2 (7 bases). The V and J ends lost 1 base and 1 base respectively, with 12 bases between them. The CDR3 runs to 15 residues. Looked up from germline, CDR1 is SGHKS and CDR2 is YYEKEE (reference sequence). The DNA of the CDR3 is TGTGCCAGCAGCTTGACAGGGAGGGAATCCTACGAGCAGTACTTC. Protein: CASSLTGRESYEQYF.

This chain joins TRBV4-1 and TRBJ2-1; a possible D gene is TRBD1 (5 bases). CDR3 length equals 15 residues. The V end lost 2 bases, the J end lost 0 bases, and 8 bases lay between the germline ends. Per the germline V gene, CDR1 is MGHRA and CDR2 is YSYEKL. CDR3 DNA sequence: TGCGCCAGCAGCCAATGGGGCAACTCCTACAATGAGCAGTTCTTC. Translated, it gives CASSQWGNSYNEQFF.

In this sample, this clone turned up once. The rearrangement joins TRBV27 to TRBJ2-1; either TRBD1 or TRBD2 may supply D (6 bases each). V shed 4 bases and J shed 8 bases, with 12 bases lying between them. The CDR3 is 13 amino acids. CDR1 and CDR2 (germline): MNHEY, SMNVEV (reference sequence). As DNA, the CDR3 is TGTGCCAGCAGTTGGGGGGCTGGGGATGAGCAGTTCTTC. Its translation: CASSWGAGDEQFF.

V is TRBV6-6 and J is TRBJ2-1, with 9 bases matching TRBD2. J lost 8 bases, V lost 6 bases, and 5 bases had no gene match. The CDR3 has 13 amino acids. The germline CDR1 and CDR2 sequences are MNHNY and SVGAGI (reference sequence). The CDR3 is CASRWTSADEQFF. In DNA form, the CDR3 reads TGTGCCAGCAGATGGACTAGCGCCGATGAGCAGTTCTTC.

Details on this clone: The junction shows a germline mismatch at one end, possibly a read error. In DNA form, the CDR3 reads TGTGCCAGCAGCTTAGGCCTCGGGGACAGTTACGCCTTC. Its translation: CASSLGLGDSYAF. The chain is built from TRBV7-9 and TRBJ1-2, with 7 bases that match TRBD1. CDR3 size: 13 residues. CDR1 SEHNR and CDR2 FQNEAQ come from the germline V gene (reference sequence).

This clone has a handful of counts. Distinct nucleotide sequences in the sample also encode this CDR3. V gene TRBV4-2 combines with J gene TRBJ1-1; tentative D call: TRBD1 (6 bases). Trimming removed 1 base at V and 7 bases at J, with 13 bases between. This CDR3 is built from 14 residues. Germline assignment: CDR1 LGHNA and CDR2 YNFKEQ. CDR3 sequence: CASSQAGGRDEAFF. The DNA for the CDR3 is TGTGCCAGCAGCCAAGCCGGGGGGCGAGATGAAGCTTTCTTT.

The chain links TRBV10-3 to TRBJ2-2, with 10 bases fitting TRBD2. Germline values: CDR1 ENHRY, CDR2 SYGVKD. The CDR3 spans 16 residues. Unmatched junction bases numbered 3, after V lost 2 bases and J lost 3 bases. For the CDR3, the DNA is TGTGCCATCAGTGAGGTACTAGCGGGGTACACCGGGGAGCTGTTTTTT. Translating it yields CAISEVLAGYTGELFF.